This T cell receptor (beta chain) comes out of a study of regulatory T cells in long-lasting Graves disease. Researchers made TCR beta libraries by using iRepertoire HTBI primers and running Arm-PCR on CDR3 regions. TCRdb itself ran the multiplex PCR reads through MiXCR, one entry per CDR3 protein. This table has hundreds of thousands of distinct CDR3 sequences, approximately 15% appearing once. CDR1 is SGDLS, CDR2 YYNGEE, per germline. The CDR3 contains 16 residues. Trimming removed 0 bases at V and 5 bases at J, with 17 bases between. Time point given: newly diagnosed GD, antithyroid drugs for less than 3 months. PBMC-derived RNA was used for the TCR library. The same data also contributed to another study, on T cells in Graves' hyperthyroidism and ophthalmopathy.

The chain couples TRBV9 to TRBJ1-2; TRBD1 might be the D (6 bases). Sequenced material: peripheral blood mononuclear cells (PBMCs), taken at new diagnosis, from a patient treated with antithyroid drugs. The sequence came from a man younger than 40 with Graves disease. CDR3 sequence reads: CASSVGLTGGWYGYTF. Here the CDR3 DNA reads TGTGCCAGCAGCGTAGGCTTGACAGGAGGATGGTATGGCTACACCTTC.